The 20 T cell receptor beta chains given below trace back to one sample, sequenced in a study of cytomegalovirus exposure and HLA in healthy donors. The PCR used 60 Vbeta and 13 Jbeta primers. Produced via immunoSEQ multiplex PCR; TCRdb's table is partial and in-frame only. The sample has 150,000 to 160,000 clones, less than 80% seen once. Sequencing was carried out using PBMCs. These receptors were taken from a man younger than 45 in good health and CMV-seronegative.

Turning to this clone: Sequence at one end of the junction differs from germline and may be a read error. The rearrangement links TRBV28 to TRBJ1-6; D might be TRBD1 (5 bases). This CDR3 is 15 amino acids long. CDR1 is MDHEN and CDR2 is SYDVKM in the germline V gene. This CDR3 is CASSSFQEGNSPLNF. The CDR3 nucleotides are TGTGCCAGCAGCTCCTTCCAGGAGGGGAATTCACCCCTCAACTTT.

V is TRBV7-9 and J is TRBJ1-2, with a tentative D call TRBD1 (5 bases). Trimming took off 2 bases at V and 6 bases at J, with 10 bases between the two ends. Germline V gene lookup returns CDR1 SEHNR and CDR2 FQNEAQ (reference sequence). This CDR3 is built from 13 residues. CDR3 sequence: CASSLRAGNGYTF. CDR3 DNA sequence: TGTGCCAGCAGCTTAAGGGCAGGGAATGGCTACACCTTC. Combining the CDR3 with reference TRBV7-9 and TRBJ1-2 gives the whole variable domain DTGVSQNPRHKITKRGQNVTFRCDPISEHNRLYWYRQTLGQGPEFLTYFQNEAQLEKSRLLSDRFSAERPKGSFSTLEIQRTEQGDSAMYLCASSLRAGNGYTFGSGTRLTVV.

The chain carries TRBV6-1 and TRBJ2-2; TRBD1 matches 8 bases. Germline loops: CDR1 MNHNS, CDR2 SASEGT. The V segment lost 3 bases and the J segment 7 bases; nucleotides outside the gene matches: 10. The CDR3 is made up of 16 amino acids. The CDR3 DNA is TGTGCCAGCAGTGACCCGGACAGGGTAGTAGGCGGGGAGCTGTTTTTT. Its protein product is CASSDPDRVVGGELFF.

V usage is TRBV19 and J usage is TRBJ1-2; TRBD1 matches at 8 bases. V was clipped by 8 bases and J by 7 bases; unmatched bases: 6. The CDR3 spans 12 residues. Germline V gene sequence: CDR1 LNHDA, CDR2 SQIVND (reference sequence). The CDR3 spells CASYQGAGGYTF. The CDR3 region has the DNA TGTGCCAGTTACCAGGGGGCTGGTGGCTACACCTTC.

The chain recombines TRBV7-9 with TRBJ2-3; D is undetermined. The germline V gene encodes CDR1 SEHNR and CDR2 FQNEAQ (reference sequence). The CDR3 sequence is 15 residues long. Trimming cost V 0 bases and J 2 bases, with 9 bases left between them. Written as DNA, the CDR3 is TGTGCCAGCAGCTTAGCTAGCAGCCACACAGATACGCAGTATTTT. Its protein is CASSLASSHTDTQYF.

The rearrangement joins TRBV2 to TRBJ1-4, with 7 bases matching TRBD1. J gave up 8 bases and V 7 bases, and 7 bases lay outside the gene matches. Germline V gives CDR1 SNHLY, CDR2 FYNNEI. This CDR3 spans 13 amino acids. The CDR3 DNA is TGTGCCAGCAAGGGACAGAGCGGAGAAAAACTGTTTTTT. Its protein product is CASKGQSGEKLFF.

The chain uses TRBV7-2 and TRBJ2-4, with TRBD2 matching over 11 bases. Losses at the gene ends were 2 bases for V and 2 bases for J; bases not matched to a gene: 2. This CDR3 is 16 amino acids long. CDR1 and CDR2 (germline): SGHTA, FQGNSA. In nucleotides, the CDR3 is TGTGCCAGCAGCTTACTAGCGGGGGGAACCAAAAACATTCAGTACTTC. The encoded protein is CASSLLAGGTKNIQYF.

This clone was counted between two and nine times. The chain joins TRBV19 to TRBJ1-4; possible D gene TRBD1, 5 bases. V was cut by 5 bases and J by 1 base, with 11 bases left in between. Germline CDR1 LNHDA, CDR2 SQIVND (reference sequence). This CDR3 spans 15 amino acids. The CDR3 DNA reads TGTGCCAGTAGTTTATGGGGCGGAACTAATGAAAAACTGTTTTTT. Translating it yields CASSLWGGTNEKLFF.

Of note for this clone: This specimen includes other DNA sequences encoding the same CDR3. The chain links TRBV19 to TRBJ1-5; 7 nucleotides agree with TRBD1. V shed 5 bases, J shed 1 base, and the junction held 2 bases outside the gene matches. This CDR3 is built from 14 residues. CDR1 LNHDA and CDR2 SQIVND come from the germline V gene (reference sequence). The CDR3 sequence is CASSLQGSNQPQHF. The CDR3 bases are TGTGCCAGTAGTCTACAGGGGAGCAATCAGCCCCAGCATTTT.

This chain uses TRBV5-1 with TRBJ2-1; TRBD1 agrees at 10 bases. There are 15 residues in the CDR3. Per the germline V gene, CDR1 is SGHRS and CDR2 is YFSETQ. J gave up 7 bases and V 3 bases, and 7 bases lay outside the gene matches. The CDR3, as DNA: TGCGCCAGCAGCTCAAGACAGGGGGCAGGGAATGAGCAGTTCTTC. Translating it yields CASSSRQGAGNEQFF.

For the CDR3, the DNA is TGTGCCAGCGACGCGGGGGGGCTGGGCACCGGGGAGCTGTTTTTT. Its translation: CASDAGGLGTGELFF. This chain joins TRBV6-1 and TRBJ2-2; 9 bases match TRBD2. Germline V gene data show CDR1 as MNHNS and CDR2 as SASEGT. The CDR3 spans 15 residues. The V segment lost 8 bases and the J segment 4 bases; nucleotides outside the gene matches: 8.

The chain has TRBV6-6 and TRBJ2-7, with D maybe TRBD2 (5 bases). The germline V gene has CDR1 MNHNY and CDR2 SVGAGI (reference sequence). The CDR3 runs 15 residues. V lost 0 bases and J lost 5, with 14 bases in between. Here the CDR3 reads CASSYSGSRGNEQYF. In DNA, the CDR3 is TGTGCCAGCAGTTACTCCGGGTCACGAGGGAACGAGCAGTACTTC.

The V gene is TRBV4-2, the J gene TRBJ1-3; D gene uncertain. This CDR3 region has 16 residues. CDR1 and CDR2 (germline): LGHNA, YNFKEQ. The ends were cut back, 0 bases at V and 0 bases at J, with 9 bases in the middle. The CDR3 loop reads CASSQDDYNSGNTIYF. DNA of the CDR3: TGTGCCAGCAGCCAAGATGACTACAACTCTGGAAACACCATATATTTT.

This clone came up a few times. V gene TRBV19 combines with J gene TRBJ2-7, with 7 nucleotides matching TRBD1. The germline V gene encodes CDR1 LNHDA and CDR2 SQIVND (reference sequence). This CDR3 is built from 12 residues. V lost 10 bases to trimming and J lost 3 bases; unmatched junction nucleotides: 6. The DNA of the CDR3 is TGTGCCACCTTAGACAGGGACTACGAGCAGTACTTC. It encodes CATLDRDYEQYF.

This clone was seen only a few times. The CDR3 bases are TGTGCCAGCAGCGGAGGGACTAGCCGCTCCTACAATGAGCAGTTCTTC. This translates into CASSGGTSRSYNEQFF. This chain uses TRBV5-4 with TRBJ2-1, with 9 bases identical to TRBD2. This CDR3 comprises 16 residues. Germline assignment: CDR1 SGHNT and CDR2 YYREEE (reference sequence). The V gene end was trimmed by 4 bases and the J gene end by 0 bases; junction bases not matched to a gene: 5.

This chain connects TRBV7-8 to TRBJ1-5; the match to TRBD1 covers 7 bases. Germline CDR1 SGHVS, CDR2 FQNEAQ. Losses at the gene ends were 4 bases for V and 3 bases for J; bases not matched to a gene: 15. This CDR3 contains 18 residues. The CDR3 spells CASSSLVPGTDNNQPQHF. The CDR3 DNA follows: TGTGCCAGCAGCTCCTTAGTTCCCGGGACAGACAACAATCAGCCCCAGCATTTT.

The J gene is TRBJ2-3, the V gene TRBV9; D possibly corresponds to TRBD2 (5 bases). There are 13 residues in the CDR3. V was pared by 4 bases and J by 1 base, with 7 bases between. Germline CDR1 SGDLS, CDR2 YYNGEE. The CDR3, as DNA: TGTGCCAGCAGCAAGGGAGGCACAGATACGCAGTATTTT. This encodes CASSKGGTDTQYF.

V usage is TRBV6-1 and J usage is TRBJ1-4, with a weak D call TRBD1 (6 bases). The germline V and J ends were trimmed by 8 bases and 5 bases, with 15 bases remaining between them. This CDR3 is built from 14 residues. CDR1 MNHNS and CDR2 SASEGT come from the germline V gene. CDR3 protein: CASVDRSLNEKLFF. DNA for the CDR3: TGTGCCAGCGTTGACAGGTCTTTGAATGAAAAACTGTTTTTT.

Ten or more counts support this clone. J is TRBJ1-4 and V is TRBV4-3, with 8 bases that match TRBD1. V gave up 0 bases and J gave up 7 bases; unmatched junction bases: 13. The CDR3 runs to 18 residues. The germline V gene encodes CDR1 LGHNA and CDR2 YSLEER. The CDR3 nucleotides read TGCGCCAGCAGCCAAGAGGAGACAGGGGTTAGGTCTATTGAAAAACTGTTTTTT. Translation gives CASSQEETGVRSIEKLFF.

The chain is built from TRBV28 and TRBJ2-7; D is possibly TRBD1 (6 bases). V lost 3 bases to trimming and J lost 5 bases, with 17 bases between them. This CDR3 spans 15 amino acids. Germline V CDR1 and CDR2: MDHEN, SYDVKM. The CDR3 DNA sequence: TGTGCCAGCAGTTTTTCTGTGGGGGCCCTTGACGAGCAGTACTTC. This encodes CASSFSVGALDEQYF.